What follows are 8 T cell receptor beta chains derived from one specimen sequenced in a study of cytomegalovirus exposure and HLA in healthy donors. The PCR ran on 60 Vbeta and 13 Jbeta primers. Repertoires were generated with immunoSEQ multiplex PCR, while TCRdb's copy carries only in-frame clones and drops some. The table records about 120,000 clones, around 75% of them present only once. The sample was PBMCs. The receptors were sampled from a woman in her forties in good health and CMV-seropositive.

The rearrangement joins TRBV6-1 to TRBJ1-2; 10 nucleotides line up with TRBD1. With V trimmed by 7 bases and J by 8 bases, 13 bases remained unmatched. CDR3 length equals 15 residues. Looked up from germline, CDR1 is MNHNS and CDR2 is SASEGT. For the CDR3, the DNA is TGTGCCAGCACTGGACAGGGGGGGTTTAGTGGCGGCTACACCTTC. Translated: CASTGQGGFSGGYTF.

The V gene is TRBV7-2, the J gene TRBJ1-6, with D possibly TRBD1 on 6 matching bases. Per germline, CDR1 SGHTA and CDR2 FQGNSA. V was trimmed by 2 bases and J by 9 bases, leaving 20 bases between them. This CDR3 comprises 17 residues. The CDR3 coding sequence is TGTGCCAGCAGCTTATCAGTTCGACAGGCCTATGGTTCACCCCTCCACTTT. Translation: CASSLSVRQAYGSPLHF.

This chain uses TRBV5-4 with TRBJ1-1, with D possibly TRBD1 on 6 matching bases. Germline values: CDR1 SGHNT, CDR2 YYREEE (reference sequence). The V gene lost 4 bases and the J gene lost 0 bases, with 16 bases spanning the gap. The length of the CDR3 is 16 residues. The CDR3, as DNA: TGTGCCAGCAGCCCGGGGGGGGCGGCAATGAACACTGAAGCTTTCTTT. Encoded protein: CASSPGGAAMNTEAFF.

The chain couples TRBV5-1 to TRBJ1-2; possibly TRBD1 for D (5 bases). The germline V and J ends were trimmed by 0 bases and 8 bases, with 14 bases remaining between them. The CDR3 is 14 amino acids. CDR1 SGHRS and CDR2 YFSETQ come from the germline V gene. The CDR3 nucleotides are TGCGCCAGCAGCTTGGAGTCAGGTGGGGCGGGCTACACCTTC. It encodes CASSLESGGAGYTF.

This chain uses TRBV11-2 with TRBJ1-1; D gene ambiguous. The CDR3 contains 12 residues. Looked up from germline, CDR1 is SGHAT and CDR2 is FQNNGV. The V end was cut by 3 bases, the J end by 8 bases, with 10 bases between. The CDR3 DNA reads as TGTGCCAGCAGCTTTTCTTATTCCGAAGCTTTCTTT. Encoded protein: CASSFSYSEAFF.

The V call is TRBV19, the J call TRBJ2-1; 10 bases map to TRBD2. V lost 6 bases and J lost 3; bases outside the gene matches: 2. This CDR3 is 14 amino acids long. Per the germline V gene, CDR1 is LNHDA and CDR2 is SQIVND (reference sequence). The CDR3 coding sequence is TGTGCCAGTAGACCTAGCGGGGGCTACAATGAGCAGTTCTTC. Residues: CASRPSGGYNEQFF.

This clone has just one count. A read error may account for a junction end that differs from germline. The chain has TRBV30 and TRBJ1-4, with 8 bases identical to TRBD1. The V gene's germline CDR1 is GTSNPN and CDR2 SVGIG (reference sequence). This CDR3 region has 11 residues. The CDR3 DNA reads TGTGCCTGGAGTATGGGACAGGACCGGGTTTTT. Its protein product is CAWSMGQDRVF.

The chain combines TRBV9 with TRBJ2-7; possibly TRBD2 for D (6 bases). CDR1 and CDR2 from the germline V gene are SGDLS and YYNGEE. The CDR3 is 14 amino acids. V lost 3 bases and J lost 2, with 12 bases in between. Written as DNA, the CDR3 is TGTGCCAGCAGCGAGGGAGGCCCTGCCTACGAGCAGTACTTC. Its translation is CASSEGGPAYEQYF.